This T cell receptor beta chain was captured in a study of beta chain features in type 1 diabetes. What was sequenced were expressed TCRB transcripts, since all of the isolated RNA had been reverse transcribed. Profiled with immunoSEQ multiplex PCR; TCRdb holds only in-frame clones, not every one. The data show roughly 330,000 clones, approximately 11% seen once. V lost 11 bases to trimming and J lost 7 bases; unmatched junction nucleotides: 7. CDR3 length: 12 residues. Germline CDR1 is MDHEN and CDR2 is SYDVKM. This TCR was recovered from a woman aged 25-40 years in good health. Specimen: naive CD4+ T cells from blood. The chain carries TRBV28 and TRBJ1-2, with 10 nucleotides matching TRBD1. CDR3 in amino acids: CACRDRGSGYTF. The CDR3 DNA reads as TGTGCCTGTCGGGACAGGGGATCTGGCTACACCTTC.